This T cell receptor beta chain was recovered during a study of blood T cell repertoires in COVID-19. About the research overall: Samples representing acute and convalescent COVID-19 were sourced from the United States, Italy and Spain. T cells, B-cell-depleted T cells, or PBMCs provided the cDNA or gDNA that served as material.

Assay used: immunoSEQ multiplex PCR; TCRdb lists only in-frame clones, some missing. The top ten clones hold 0.87% of a sample with approximately 290,000 clones, under 85% of them seen once. V gave up 4 bases and J gave up 0 bases; unmatched junction bases: 9. CDR3 size: 17 residues. Looked up from germline, CDR1 is MNHNS and CDR2 is SASEGT. This chain links TRBV6-1 with TRBJ1-5; TRBD1 matches 7 bases. This receptor was identified in a human donor with COVID-19, enrolled during active disease. The donor label of this sample is uncertain. Material: peripheral blood. CDR3 region: CASSASTGTASNQPQHF. DNA for the CDR3: TGTGCCAGCAGTGCATCTACTGGGACAGCTAGCAATCAGCCCCAGCATTTT.